This TCR beta chain is from a study of blood T cells in healthy people across ages. Regarding the study as a whole: Donors of long life had a larger count of naive CD4+ cells and greater diversity than aged donors.

Using a J-beta primer mix together with a sample-barcoded 5' primer, a second PCR was run for about 6 to 11 cycles. Every cDNA molecule carried a tag from a template-switch adaptor bearing 12 random nucleotides. CDR3-containing paired-end reads numbered at least 2.5 million in each sample. TCRdb called the 5' RACE reads again in MiXCR, with one record for every CDR3 protein. This table has approximately 360,000 distinct CDR3 sequences, 52% appearing once. Healthy Russian Caucasian donors spanned ages about 6 to 90 years. Comment on this clonotype: Antigen unknown.

Germline V CDR1 and CDR2: SQVTM, ANQGSEA. V shed 5 bases and J shed 0 bases, with 5 bases lying between them. CDR3 size: 13 residues. The sequence came from a man in his 60s in good health. This chain uses TRBV29-1 with TRBJ2-6; D not certain. Sequenced material: blood. The CDR3 DNA is TGCAGCGTTATCAACTCTGGGGCCAACGTCCTGACTTTC. Translation: CSVINSGANVLTF.